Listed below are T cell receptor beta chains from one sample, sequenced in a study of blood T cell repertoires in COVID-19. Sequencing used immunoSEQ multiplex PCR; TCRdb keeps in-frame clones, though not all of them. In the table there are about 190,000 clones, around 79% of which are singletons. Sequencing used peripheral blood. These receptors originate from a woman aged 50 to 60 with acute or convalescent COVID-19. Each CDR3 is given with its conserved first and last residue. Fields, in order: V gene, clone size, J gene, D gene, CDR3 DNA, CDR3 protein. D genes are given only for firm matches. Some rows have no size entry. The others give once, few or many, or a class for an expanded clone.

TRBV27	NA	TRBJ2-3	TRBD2	TGTGCCAGCAGCCAACCGACGACTAGCGGGAGTACAGATACGCAGTATTTT	CASSQPTTSGSTDTQYF
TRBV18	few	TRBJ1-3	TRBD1	TGTGCCAGCTCACCCGGGACAGTCTCTGGAAACACCATATATTTT	CASSPGTVSGNTIYF
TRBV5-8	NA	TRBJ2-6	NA	TGTGCCAGCAGCTTGAGTGGGGCTCGCGCTAGCGTCCTGACTTTC	CASSLSGARASVLTF
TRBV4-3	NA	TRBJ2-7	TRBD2	TGCGCCAGCAGCCAAGATAGCGGGCCGTCCTACGAGCAGTACTTC	CASSQDSGPSYEQYF
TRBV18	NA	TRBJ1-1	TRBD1	TGTGCCAGCTCACCAAACAGGGGCACTGAAGCTTTCTTT	CASSPNRGTEAFF
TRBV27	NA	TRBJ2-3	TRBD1	TGTGCCAGCACAGGGACAGGGGTTCTTCAATGGGATACGCAGTATTTT	CASTGTGVLQWDTQYF
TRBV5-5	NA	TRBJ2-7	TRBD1	TGTGCCAGCAGCTCCTGGGACAGGGACGAGCAGTACTTC	CASSSWDRDEQYF
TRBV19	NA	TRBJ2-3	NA	TGTGCCAGTAGTGTAACCGGGACTCGCCCTACCACAGATACGCAGTATTTT	CASSVTGTRPTTDTQYF
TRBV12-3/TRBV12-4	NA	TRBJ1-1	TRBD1	TGTGCCAGCAGTATACAGGGGGTCACTGAAGCTTTCTTT	CASSIQGVTEAFF
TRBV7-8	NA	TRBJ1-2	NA	TGTGCCAGCAGCTTAGCTGGAGGGAACTATGGCTACACCTTC	CASSLAGGNYGYTF
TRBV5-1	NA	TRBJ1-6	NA	TGCGCCAGCAGCCGCGACAATAATTCACCCCTCCACTTT	CASSRDNNSPLHF
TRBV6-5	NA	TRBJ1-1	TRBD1	TGTGCCATACGACAGGGGAGGAGCACTGAAGCTTTCTTT	CAIRQGRSTEAFF
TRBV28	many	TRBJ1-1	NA	TGTGCCAGCAGTTTGCCGGGACTGGCGAACACTGAAGCTTTCTTT	CASSLPGLANTEAFF
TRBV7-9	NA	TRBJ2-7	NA	TGTGCCAGCAGCCGGGAAGCTCGCGGCGAGCAGTACTTC	CASSREARGEQYF
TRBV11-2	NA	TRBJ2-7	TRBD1	TGTGCCAGCAGCTACGGACAGGGGACAGGGACTTACGAGCAGTACTTC	CASSYGQGTGTYEQYF
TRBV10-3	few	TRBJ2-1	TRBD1	TGTGCCATCGGTAAGGGGGCGGAATACAATGAGCAGTTCTTC	CAIGKGAEYNEQFF